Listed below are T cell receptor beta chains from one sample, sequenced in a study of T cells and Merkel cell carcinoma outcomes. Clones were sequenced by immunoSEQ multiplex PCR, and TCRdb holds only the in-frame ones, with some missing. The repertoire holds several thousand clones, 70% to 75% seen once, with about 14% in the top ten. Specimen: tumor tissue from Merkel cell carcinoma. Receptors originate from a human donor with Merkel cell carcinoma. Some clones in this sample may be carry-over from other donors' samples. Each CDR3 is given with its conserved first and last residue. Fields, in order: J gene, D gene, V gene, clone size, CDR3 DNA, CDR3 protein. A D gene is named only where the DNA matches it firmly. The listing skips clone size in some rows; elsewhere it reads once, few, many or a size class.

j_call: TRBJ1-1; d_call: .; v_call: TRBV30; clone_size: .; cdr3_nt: TGTGCCTGGAGGCGCGGTAACACTGAAGCTTTCTTT; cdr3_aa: CAWRRGNTEAFF
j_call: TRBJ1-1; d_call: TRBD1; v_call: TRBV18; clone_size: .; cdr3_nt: TGTGCCAGCACGGGACAGAGGGACACTGAAGCTTTCTTT; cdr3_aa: CASTGQRDTEAFF
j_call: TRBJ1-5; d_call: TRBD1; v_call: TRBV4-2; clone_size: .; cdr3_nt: TGTGCCAGCAGCCCCCGCCCGGCAGGGGGGGCGTCAGATCAGCCCCAGCATTTT; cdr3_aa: CASSPRPAGGASDQPQHF
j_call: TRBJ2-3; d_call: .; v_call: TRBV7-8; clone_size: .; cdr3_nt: TGTGCCAGCAGCTTAAACAGGGAATTGACAGATACGCAGTATTTT; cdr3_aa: CASSLNRELTDTQYF
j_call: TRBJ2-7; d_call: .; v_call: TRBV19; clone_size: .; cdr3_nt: TGTGCCAGTGGCGGGCCCCAACAGGGCGAGCAGTACTTC; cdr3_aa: CASGGPQQGEQYF
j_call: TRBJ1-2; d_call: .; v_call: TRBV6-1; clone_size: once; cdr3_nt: TGTGCCAGCTCAGGCGTTAACTATGGCTACACCTTC; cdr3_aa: CASSGVNYGYTF
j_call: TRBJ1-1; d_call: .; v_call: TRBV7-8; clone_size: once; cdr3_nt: TGTGCCAGCAGCTTAGCGGATTGGGGGGGAAACACTGAAGCTTTCTTT; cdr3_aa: CASSLADWGGNTEAFF
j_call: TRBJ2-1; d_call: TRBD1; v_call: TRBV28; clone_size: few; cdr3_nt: TGTGCCAGCAGTTCCCCGGGACAGGGCAATGAGCAGTTCTTC; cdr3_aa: CASSSPGQGNEQFF
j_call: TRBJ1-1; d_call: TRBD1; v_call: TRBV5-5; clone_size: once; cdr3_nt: TGTGCCAGCAGCTGGGACAGGAACACTGAAGCTTTCTTT; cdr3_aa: CASSWDRNTEAFF
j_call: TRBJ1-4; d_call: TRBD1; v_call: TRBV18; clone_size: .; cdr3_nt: TGTGCCAGCTCACCCCTGGGGACAGGGTTTGAAAAACTGTTTTTT; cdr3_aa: CASSPLGTGFEKLFF
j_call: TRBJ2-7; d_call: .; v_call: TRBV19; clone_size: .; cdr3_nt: TGTGCCAGTAGTATAGACAGGGGAGGCTACGAGCAGTACTTC; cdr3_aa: CASSIDRGGYEQYF
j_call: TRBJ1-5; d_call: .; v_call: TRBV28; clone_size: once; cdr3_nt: TGTGCCAGCAGTAGGGGGGGAAGGCCCCAGCATTTT; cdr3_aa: CASSRGGRPQHF
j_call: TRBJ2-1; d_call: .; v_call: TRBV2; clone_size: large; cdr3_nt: TGTGCCAGCAAGAGCGGGCGTTACAATGAGCAGTTCTTC; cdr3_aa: CASKSGRYNEQFF
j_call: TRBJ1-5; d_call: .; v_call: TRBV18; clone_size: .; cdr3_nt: TGTGCCAGCTCAGAGAGGGATCAGCCCCAGCATTTT; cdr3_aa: CASSERDQPQHF
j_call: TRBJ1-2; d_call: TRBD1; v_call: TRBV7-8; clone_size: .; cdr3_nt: TGTGCCAGCAGCTTGGACAGGGCCAACTATGGCTACACCTTC; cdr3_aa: CASSLDRANYGYTF
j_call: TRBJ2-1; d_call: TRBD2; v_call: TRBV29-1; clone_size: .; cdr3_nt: TGCAGCGTTGCGGCTAGCGGGAGATATGAGCAGTTCTTC; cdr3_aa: CSVAASGRYEQFF
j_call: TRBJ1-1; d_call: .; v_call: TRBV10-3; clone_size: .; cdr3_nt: TGTGCCATCAGGCCTAACTCGCAGAACACTGAAGCTTTCTTT; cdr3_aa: CAIRPNSQNTEAFF
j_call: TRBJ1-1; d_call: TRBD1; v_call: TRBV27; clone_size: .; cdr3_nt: TGTGCCAGCAGTGGACAGGGGAGAGGTGAAGCTTTCTTT; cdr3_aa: CASSGQGRGEAFF
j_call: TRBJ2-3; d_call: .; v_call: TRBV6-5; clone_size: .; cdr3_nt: TGTGCCAGCAGGGACTACAGGGCTAACACAGATACGCAGTATTTT; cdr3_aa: CASRDYRANTDTQYF
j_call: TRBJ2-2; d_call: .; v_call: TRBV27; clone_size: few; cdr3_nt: TGTGCCAGCAGTTTATCGTCCTTCGGCGGGGAGCTGTTTTTT; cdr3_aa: CASSLSSFGGELFF
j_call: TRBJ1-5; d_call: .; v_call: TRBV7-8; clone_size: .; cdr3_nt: TGTGCCAGCAGCTTAAGGGAGGGGTTCCTTCAGCCCCAGCATTTT; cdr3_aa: CASSLREGFLQPQHF
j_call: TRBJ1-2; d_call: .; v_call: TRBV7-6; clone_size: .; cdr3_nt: TGTGCCAGCAGCCCCCTTCATGGCTACACCTTC; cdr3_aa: CASSPLHGYTF
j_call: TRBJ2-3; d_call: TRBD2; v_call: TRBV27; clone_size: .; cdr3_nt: TGTGCCAGCAGTTCTAAGCGGGAGGGCCCCACAGATACGCAGTATTTT; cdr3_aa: CASSSKREGPTDTQYF
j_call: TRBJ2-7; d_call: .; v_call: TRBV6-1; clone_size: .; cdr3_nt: TGTGCCAGCAGGGACTCCTCGATCTCCTACGAGCAGTACTTC; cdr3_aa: CASRDSSISYEQYF
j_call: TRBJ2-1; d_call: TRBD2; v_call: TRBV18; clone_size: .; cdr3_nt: TGTGCCAGCTCACCACAACAACCTACTAGCGGGAGCTCCTATGAGCAGTTCTTC; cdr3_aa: CASSPQQPTSGSSYEQFF
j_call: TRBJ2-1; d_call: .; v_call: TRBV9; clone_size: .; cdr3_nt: TGTGCCAGCAGCGTAGGTCAGGGGCCGGGGAATGAGCAGTTCTTC; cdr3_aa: CASSVGQGPGNEQFF
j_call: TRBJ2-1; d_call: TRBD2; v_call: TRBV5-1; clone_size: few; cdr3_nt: TGCGCCAGCAGCCCTAGCGGGGTCCGAGTTGAGCAGTTCTTC; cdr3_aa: CASSPSGVRVEQFF
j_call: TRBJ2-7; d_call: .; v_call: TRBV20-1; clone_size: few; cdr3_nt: TGCAGTGCTCCCCTAGCCTCAAAGCAGTACTTC; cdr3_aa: CSAPLASKQYF
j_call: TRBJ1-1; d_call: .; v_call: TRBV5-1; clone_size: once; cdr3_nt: TGCGCCAGCAGGGTGGGGGGACAGAACACTGAAGCTTTCTTT; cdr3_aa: CASRVGGQNTEAFF
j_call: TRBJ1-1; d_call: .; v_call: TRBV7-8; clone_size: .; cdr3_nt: TGTGCCACCGGCAGTTTAATGAACACTGAAGCTTTCTTT; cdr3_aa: CATGSLMNTEAFF
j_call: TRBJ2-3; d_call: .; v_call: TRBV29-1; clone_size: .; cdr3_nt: TGCAGCGTCAAGGGGCGAAGGGGCACAGATACGCAGTATTTT; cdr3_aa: CSVKGRRGTDTQYF
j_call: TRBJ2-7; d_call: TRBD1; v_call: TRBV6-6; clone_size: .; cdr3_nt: TGTGCCAGCAGGGGGACAGCAGGCGAGCAGTACTTC; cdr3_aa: CASRGTAGEQYF
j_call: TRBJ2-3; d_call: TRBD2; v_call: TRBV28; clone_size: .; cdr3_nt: TGTGCCAGCAGCCCCTATCAAAGCGGGAGGGCGTCAGATACGCAGTATTTT; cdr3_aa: CASSPYQSGRASDTQYF
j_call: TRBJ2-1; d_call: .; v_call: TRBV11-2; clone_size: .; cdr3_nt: TGTGCCAGCAGCTTAGGGGGGCGGGAGAGGTTGTTGAATGAGCAGTTCTTC; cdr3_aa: CASSLGGRERLLNEQFF
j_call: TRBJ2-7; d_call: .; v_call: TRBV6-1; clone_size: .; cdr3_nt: TGTGCCAGCAGTGAAGGACCCTCGATCCTCTACGAGCAGTACTTC; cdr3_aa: CASSEGPSILYEQYF
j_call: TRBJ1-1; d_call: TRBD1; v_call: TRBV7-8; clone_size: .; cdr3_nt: TGTGCCAGCAGCTCTGAGGGGGCCTTGAAGAACACTGAAGCTTTCTTT; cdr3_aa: CASSSEGALKNTEAFF
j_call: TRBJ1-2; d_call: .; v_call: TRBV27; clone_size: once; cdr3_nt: TGTGCCAGCAGAGGGGGGGGAGGGTATGGCTACACCTTC; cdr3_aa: CASRGGGGYGYTF
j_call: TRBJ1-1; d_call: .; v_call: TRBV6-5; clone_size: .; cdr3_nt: TGTGCCAGCAGTTACTCGTGGGGCCAGAACACTGAAGCTTTCTTT; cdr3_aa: CASSYSWGQNTEAFF
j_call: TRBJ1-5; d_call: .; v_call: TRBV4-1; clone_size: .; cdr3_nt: TGCGCCAGCAGCCAATGGGGTAGCAATCAGCCCCAGCATTTT; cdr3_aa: CASSQWGSNQPQHF
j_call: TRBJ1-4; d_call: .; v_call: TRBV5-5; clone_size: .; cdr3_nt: TGTGCCAGCAGCCCAGAACTGGGCCATAATGAAAAACTGTTTTTT; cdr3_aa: CASSPELGHNEKLFF
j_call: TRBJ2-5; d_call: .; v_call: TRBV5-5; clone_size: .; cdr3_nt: TGTGCCAGCAGCTTGACAGATCGCGGGACCCAGTACTTC; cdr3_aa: CASSLTDRGTQYF
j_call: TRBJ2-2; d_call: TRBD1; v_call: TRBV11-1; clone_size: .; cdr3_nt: TGTGCCAGCAGCTTAAGGGACAGGGGTGCCGGGGAGCTGTTTTTT; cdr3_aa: CASSLRDRGAGELFF
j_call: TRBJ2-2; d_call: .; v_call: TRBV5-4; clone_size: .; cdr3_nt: TGTGCCAGCAGCTTGGCGTTAGGTAACACCGGGGAGCTGTTTTTT; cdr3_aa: CASSLALGNTGELFF
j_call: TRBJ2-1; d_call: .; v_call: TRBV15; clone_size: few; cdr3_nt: TGTGCCACGAGCTCCTACAATGAGCAGTTCTTC; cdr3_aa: CATSSYNEQFF
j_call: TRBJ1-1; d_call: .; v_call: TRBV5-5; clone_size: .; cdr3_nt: TGTGCCAGCAGCTTTGACTCGTCTAGGGCAGCTTTCTTT; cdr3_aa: CASSFDSSRAAFF
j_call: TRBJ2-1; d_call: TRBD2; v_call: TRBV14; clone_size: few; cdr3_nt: TGTGCCAGCAGCCAAGCGGCTAGCGGGAGGACTGAGCAGTTCTTC; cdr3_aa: CASSQAASGRTEQFF
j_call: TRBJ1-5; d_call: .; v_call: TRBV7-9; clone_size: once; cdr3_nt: TGTGCCAGCAGCGCTAGGGGTGACGGTGATAGCAATCAGCCCCAGCATTTT; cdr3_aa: CASSARGDGDSNQPQHF
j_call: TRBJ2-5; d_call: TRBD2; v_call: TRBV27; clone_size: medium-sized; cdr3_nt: TGTGCCAGCCCTTCCCATATAGCGGGACGGAAGACCCAGTACTTC; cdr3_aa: CASPSHIAGRKTQYF
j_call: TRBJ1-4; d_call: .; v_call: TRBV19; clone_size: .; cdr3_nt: TGTGCCAGTAGTACCTCAGGGTCGGGAAAACTGTTTTTT; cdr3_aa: CASSTSGSGKLFF
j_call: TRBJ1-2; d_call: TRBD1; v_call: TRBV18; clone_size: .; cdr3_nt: TGTGCCTCGGGACAGCCTGCCGGTGGCTACACCTTC; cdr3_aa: CASGQPAGGYTF
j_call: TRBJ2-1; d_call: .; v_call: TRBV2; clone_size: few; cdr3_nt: TGTGCCAGCAGTGGGTGGCGGGACAATGAGCAGTTCTTC; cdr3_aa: CASSGWRDNEQFF
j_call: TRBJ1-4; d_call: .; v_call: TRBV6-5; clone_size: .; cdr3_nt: TGTGCCAGCAGTTACTCGGCTTTCGGCAGTGGTGAAAAACTGTTTTTT; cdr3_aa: CASSYSAFGSGEKLFF
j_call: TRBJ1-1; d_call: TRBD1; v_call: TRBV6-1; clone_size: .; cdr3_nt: TGTGCCAGCAGTGCCAGGGGGGGAAACACTGAAGCTTTCTTT; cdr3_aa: CASSARGGNTEAFF
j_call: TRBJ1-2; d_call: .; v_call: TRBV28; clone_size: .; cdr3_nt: TGTGCCAGCAAAGCTAACTATGGCTACACCTTC; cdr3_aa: CASKANYGYTF
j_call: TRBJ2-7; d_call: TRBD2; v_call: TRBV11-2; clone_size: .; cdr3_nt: TGTGCCAGCAGCTTAGAAACTAGCGGGTCCTCCTACGAGCAGTACTTC; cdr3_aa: CASSLETSGSSYEQYF
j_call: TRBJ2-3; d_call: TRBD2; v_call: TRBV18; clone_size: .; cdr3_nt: TGTGCCAGCTCACTTCTAGCGGGAACCGATACGCAGTATTTT; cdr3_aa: CASSLLAGTDTQYF
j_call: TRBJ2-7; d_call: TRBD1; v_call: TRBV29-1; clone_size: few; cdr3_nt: TGCAGCGTGAGACAGGGGCCTGCCTACGAGCAGTACTTC; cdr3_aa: CSVRQGPAYEQYF
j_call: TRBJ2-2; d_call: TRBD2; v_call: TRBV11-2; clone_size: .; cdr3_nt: TGTGCCAGCAGCTTAGCTAGCGGGAGGGTCAAGACCGGGGAGCTGTTTTTT; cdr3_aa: CASSLASGRVKTGELFF